The clone carrying this T cell receptor (beta chain) was counted many times. Its antigen is currently unknown. The CDR3 has 15 residues. Germline values: CDR1 LGHNA, CDR2 YNFKEQ. Trimming at V came to 0 bases and at J to 7 bases, leaving 5 bases not matched to a gene. The time point: sample taken at primary tumor resection. Whole RNA obtained from tumor, nontumor lung or frozen PBMC underwent sequencing without sorting. The data are from a study of spatial heterogeneity in lung cancer. The study, taken as a whole, reports: The study found that expanded intratumoral alpha and beta TCR counts tracked tumor mutation counts.

TCRdb re-analysed the 5' RACE reads in MiXCR, keeping a single row per CDR3 protein. The sample contains some 7,000 distinct CDR3 sequences, about 3.3% of which appear only once. The receptor was derived from a male donor with early-stage non-small cell lung cancer. The source material was lung tumor tissue, sampled at surgery. The chain employs TRBV4-2 and TRBJ1-4; TRBD1 matches 7 bases. CDR3 loop: CASSQDDRVREKLFF. CDR3 DNA: TGTGCCAGCAGCCAAGACGACAGGGTCCGTGAAAAACTGTTTTTT.